The 9 T cell receptor beta chains presented below share a single source sample, sequenced in a study of blood T cell repertoires in COVID-19. The data were produced by immunoSEQ multiplex PCR, yet TCRdb's version contains in-frame clones alone and is incomplete. The table has over 80,000 clones, around nine tenths seen once; the top ten hold about 9.3%. Sequenced sample: peripheral blood. The receptor set was obtained from a man in his fifties with acute or convalescent COVID-19.

This clone has a handful of counts. The chain links TRBV19 to TRBJ2-6; tentatively, D is TRBD2 (5 bases). Trimming cost V 4 bases and J 0 bases, with 10 bases left between them. The CDR3 contains 16 residues. Germline V gene lookup returns CDR1 LNHDA and CDR2 SQIVND (reference sequence). The CDR3 nucleotides are TGTGCCAGTAGTAGACCCGGGATCTCTGGGGCCAACGTCCTGACTTTC. Translating it yields CASSRPGISGANVLTF.

The chain carries TRBV7-6 and TRBJ2-7, with 11 bases aligning to TRBD1. Germline V CDR1 and CDR2: SGHVS, FNYEAQ. This CDR3 region has 16 residues. J gave up 5 bases and V 5 bases, and 11 bases lay outside the gene matches. This chain's CDR3 is CASSRFSGTGGDEQYF. CDR3 nucleotides: TGTGCCAGCAGCCGATTTTCCGGGACAGGGGGAGACGAGCAGTACTTC.

The gene calls are TRBV28 and TRBJ1-1, with D possibly matching TRBD1 (5 bases). This CDR3 has 16 residues. The germline V gene encodes CDR1 MDHEN and CDR2 SYDVKM. V was pared by 6 bases and J by 5 bases, with 22 bases between. For the CDR3, the DNA is TGTGCCAGCAGCCAGTGGACGGGGGGTGTAGGGACTGAAGCTTTCTTT. Its translation: CASSQWTGGVGTEAFF.

The gene calls are TRBV4-2 and TRBJ2-7; 9 bases agree with TRBD1. This CDR3 has 15 amino acids. The germline CDR1 and CDR2 sequences are LGHNA and YNFKEQ. V was pared by 0 bases and J by 4 bases, with 4 bases of the junction left unmatched. The CDR3 loop is CASSQDLGQGYEQYF. Here the CDR3 DNA reads TGTGCCAGCAGCCAAGATTTAGGACAGGGGTACGAGCAGTACTTC.

This chain joins TRBV3-1 (or the pseudogene TRBV3-2) and TRBJ1-2; no firm D call. There are 15 residues in the CDR3. Germline lookup yields CDR1 LGHDT and CDR2 YNNKEL (reference sequence). Between the trimmed V and J ends, which lost 0 bases and 5 bases, there was a span of 13 bases. CDR3 in DNA: TGTGCCAGCAGCCAAGAAGGGAGGACGGGATATGGCTACACCTTC. Protein product: CASSQEGRTGYGYTF.

This sequence joins TRBV6-6 and TRBJ2-7; no firm D call. The V end lost 7 bases, the J end lost 3 bases, and 7 bases lay between the germline ends. There are 11 residues in the CDR3. Germline CDR1 and CDR2: MNHNY and SVGAGI (reference sequence). The CDR3 sequence: CASTLGYEQYF. The CDR3 DNA reads TGTGCCAGCACCCTCGGCTACGAGCAGTACTTC.

V and J are TRBV19 and TRBJ1-2; D is perhaps TRBD1 (6 bases). This CDR3 spans 14 amino acids. Germline loops: CDR1 LNHDA, CDR2 SQIVND (reference sequence). Between the trimmed V and J ends, which lost 6 bases and 2 bases, there was a span of 13 bases. The CDR3 sequence: CASRRTESNYGYTF. The CDR3 DNA is TGTGCCAGTAGGCGGACAGAATCCAACTATGGCTACACCTTC. The whole variable domain, filled in from reference TRBV19 and TRBJ1-2, reads DGGITQSPKYLFRKEGQNVTLSCEQNLNHDAMYWYRQDPGQGLRLIYYSQIVNDFQKGDIAEGYSVSREKKESFPLTVTSAQKNPTAFYLCASRRTESNYGYTFGSGTRLTVV.

The chain couples TRBV28 to TRBJ2-6, with D possibly matching TRBD1 (6 bases). The CDR3 has 15 residues. The germline V gene encodes CDR1 MDHEN and CDR2 SYDVKM. CDR3 protein: CPAVGTGNGANVLTF. The DNA for the CDR3 is TGTCCAGCAGTTGGTACAGGGAATGGGGCCAACGTCCTGACTTTC.

The chain couples TRBV6-6 to TRBJ1-5, with D maybe TRBD1 (6 bases). Per the germline V gene, CDR1 is MNHNY and CDR2 is SVGAGI (reference sequence). The V gene lost 4 bases and the J gene lost 7 bases, with 11 bases spanning the gap. The CDR3 length is 13 residues. DNA of the CDR3: TGTGCCAGCAGTTTACAGGGTCGCCAGCCCCAGCATTTT. Its translation is CASSLQGRQPQHF.